This is a list of T cell receptor beta chains from one sample in a study of T cell repertoires and HLA-DP antigens. The assay was immunoSEQ multiplex PCR, and TCRdb's table has in-frame clones only and misses some. The table has tens of thousands of clones, about 82% seen once. The antigens for these receptors are not known. Sequenced material: CD4+ T cells from PBMCs. These receptors were obtained from a man in his 60s in good health and CMV-seronegative. The CDR3 runs from the conserved cysteine through the conserved F or W. D genes are given only for firm matches. The size of a clone is reported for some rows only, either as once, few or many, or as a class for expanded clones.

size	V	J	length	D	CDR3
NA	TRBV6-1	TRBJ1-6	13	NA	CASSRQGNSPLHF
once	TRBV7-9	TRBJ2-1	13	TRBD2	CAGGLAAHNEQFF
once	TRBV7-8	TRBJ2-5	11	NA	CASSFKETQYF
NA	TRBV7-8	TRBJ2-7	14	TRBD1	CASSLAGTGYEQYF
NA	TRBV6-1	TRBJ2-7	13	NA	CASSARGPDEQYF
NA	TRBV25-1	TRBJ2-4	14	NA	CASSPPGQINIQYF
NA	TRBV19	TRBJ2-1	16	TRBD2	CASSGRTSGTRNEQFF
NA	TRBV5-6	TRBJ2-5	16	TRBD2	CASSWRLAGRQETQYF
NA	TRBV7-2	TRBJ1-2	17	NA	CASSPSHGGWGSYGYTF
NA	TRBV7-2	TRBJ2-5	14	NA	CASSMRQRRETQYF
few	TRBV18	TRBJ2-3	17	TRBD2	CASSPRTSGLNTDTQYF
NA	TRBV6-4	TRBJ2-1	13	NA	CASSVREYNEQFF
NA	TRBV9	TRBJ2-5	14	NA	CASSVGRPEETQYF
NA	TRBV7-8	TRBJ1-2	14	NA	CASNPWGSPYGYTF
NA	TRBV5-1	TRBJ1-6	14	TRBD1	CASSLASGGSPLHF
NA	TRBV6-5	TRBJ1-1	13	NA	CASSQRQFAEAFF
NA	TRBV5-6	TRBJ1-5	14	NA	CASSASGGSQPQHF
NA	TRBV19	TRBJ1-2	15	TRBD1	CASSPGQGIGYGYTF
once	TRBV10-3	TRBJ2-3	14	TRBD1	CAISQGANTDTQYF
NA	TRBV19	TRBJ1-4	14	TRBD1	CASSITGDAEKLFF
NA	TRBV9	TRBJ2-7	14	TRBD1	CASSAWTGGHEQYF
NA	TRBV30	TRBJ1-4	14	NA	CAWSRTGGNEKLFF